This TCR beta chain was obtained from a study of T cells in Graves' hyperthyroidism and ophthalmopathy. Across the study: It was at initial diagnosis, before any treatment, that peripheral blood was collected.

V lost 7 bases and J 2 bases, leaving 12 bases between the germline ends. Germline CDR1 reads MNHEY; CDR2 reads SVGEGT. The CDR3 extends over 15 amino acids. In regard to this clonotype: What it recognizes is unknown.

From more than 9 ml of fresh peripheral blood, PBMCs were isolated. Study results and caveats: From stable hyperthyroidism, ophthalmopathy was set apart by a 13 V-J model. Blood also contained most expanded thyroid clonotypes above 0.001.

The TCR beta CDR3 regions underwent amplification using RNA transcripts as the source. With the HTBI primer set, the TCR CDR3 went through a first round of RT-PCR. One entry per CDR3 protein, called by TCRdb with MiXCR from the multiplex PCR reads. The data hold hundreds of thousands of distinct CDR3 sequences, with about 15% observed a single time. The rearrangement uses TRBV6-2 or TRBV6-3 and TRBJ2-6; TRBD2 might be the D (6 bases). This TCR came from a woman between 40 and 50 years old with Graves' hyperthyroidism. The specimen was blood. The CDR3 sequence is CASTDGGAGANVLTF. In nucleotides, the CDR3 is TGTGCCAGCACCGACGGAGGGGCTGGGGCCAACGTCCTGACTTTC.